Following are 32 T cell receptor beta chains from one sample sequenced in a study of cytomegalovirus exposure and HLA in healthy donors. Use of 60 Vbeta and 13 Jbeta primers characterized the PCR. Clones were read by immunoSEQ multiplex PCR, and TCRdb kept only the in-frame ones, dropping some. The sample lists over 150,000 clones; 80% were seen once. The sample taken for sequencing was PBMCs. The receptors shown here come from a woman aged 40 to 50 in good health and CMV-seropositive.

CDR3 sequence reads: CAISGGYTEAFF. DNA for the CDR3: TGTGCCATCAGCGGGGGGTACACTGAAGCTTTCTTT. The chain carries TRBV10-3 and TRBJ1-1, with a tentative D call TRBD1 (5 bases). The CDR3 has 12 residues. The V and J ends lost 6 bases and 3 bases respectively, with 8 bases between them. The germline gives CDR1 ENHRY, CDR2 SYGVKD.

This chain joins TRBV5-1 and TRBJ2-7, with 8 bases fitting TRBD2. The CDR3 is 16 residues long. Germline values: CDR1 SGHRS, CDR2 YFSETQ. The trim removed 0 bases at V and 2 bases at J, leaving 7 bases unmatched. The CDR3 region is CASSLGVAGSTYEQYF. The CDR3 nucleotides are TGCGCCAGCAGCTTGGGGGTAGCGGGATCCACCTACGAGCAGTACTTC.

V and J are TRBV30 and TRBJ1-2; D unresolved. The CDR3 sequence is 14 residues long. Trimming stripped 0 bases from V and 4 bases from J, with 12 bases between. Per the germline V gene, CDR1 is GTSNPN and CDR2 is SVGIG (reference sequence). CDR3 amino acids: CAWSVRSPPYGYTF. In DNA, the CDR3 is TGTGCCTGGAGTGTACGGTCCCCTCCCTATGGCTACACCTTC.

V is TRBV4-1 and J is TRBJ2-2, with 12 bases that match TRBD2. CDR1 and CDR2 from the germline V gene are MGHRA and YSYEKL. The CDR3 is made up of 16 amino acids. The ends lost 4 bases at V and 5 bases at J; junction bases unmatched: 5. In DNA, the CDR3 is TGCGCCAGCAGCCCACGGACTAGCGGGAATACCGGGGAGCTGTTTTTT. Translating it yields CASSPRTSGNTGELFF.

The rearrangement joins TRBV2 to TRBJ2-7; D gene unclear. This CDR3 spans 11 amino acids. CDR1 and CDR2 from the germline V gene are SNHLY and FYNNEI. V lost 8 bases, J lost 3 bases, and 8 bases lay in between. This chain's CDR3 is CASQRLYEQYF. In DNA form, the CDR3 reads TGTGCCAGCCAGCGACTCTACGAGCAGTACTTC.

This sequence joins TRBV28 and TRBJ2-2; 11 bases align to TRBD2. Germline-derived CDR1 and CDR2 are MDHEN and SYDVKM. The CDR3 sequence is 16 residues long. V shed 0 bases, J shed 7 bases, and the junction held 4 bases outside the gene matches. CDR3 protein: CASSLWISGRGGELFF. The CDR3 DNA is TGTGCCAGCAGTTTATGGATTAGCGGGAGGGGCGGGGAGCTGTTTTTT.

This chain links TRBV5-4 with TRBJ2-7; the D is unclear. CDR3 length: 14 residues. V was clipped by 6 bases and J by 0 bases, with 13 bases between them. Looked up from germline, CDR1 is SGHNT and CDR2 is YYREEE (reference sequence). The CDR3 region is CASKVEASSYEQYF. The CDR3 coding sequence is TGTGCCAGCAAAGTCGAGGCTAGCTCCTACGAGCAGTACTTC.

This clone has a single count. J is TRBJ2-3 and V is TRBV5-4; TRBD2 is a possible D gene (6 bases). Between the trimmed V and J ends, which lost 7 bases and 4 bases, there was a span of 16 bases. Germline CDR1 SGHNT, CDR2 YYREEE (reference sequence). CDR3 length: 14 amino acids. CDR3 nucleotides: TGTGCCAGCTCGGAACGGGACTCCGCAGATACGCAGTATTTT. Translation gives CASSERDSADTQYF.

In DNA form, the CDR3 reads TGTGCCAGCAGCGCTCACCGGGACTTTTACTACGAGCAGTACTTC. This codes for CASSAHRDFYYEQYF. The chain carries TRBV9 and TRBJ2-7; TRBD2 might be the D (6 bases). The CDR3 runs to 15 residues. CDR1 SGDLS and CDR2 YYNGEE come from the germline V gene. Trimming pared 3 bases from V and 3 bases from J, leaving 16 bases between.

The gene calls are TRBV5-4 and TRBJ1-2; a possible D gene is TRBD1 (5 bases). The CDR3 is 12 amino acids. Germline CDR1 is SGHNT and CDR2 is YYREEE (reference sequence). Trimming removed 4 bases from V and 5 bases from J, with 9 bases in between. The chain's CDR3 is CASSLDSYGYTF. The CDR3 coding sequence is TGTGCCAGCAGCCTAGACAGTTATGGCTACACCTTC.

The chain employs TRBV27 and TRBJ1-5; 8 bases are a match to TRBD1. This CDR3 spans 15 amino acids. Germline CDR1 reads MNHEY; CDR2 reads SMNVEV (reference sequence). The trim removed 6 bases at V and 2 bases at J, leaving 6 bases unmatched. CDR3 sequence (DNA): TGTGCCAGCAGCCCAACAGGGGGAGGCAATCAGCCCCAGCATTTT. Its translation is CASSPTGGGNQPQHF.

The chain carries TRBV6-6 and TRBJ2-7; perhaps TRBD2 as D (6 bases). The V end was cut by 6 bases, the J end by 3 bases, with 15 bases between. CDR1 and CDR2 (germline): MNHNY, SVGAGI (reference sequence). The CDR3 has 14 residues. The CDR3 here is CASSPQGGNYEQYF. For the CDR3, the DNA is TGTGCCAGCAGCCCTCAGGGAGGAAACTACGAGCAGTACTTC.

CDR3 loop: CASSANPDYGYTF. DNA of the CDR3: TGTGCCAGCAGCGCGAATCCTGACTATGGCTACACCTTC. The chain carries TRBV11-2 and TRBJ1-2; D gene ambiguous. The CDR3 runs 13 residues. Trimming stripped 5 bases from V and 3 bases from J, with 10 bases between. Germline V gene lookup returns CDR1 SGHAT and CDR2 FQNNGV.

This clone was recorded only once. The genes are TRBV5-6 and TRBJ1-5; D unresolved. V was shortened by 0 bases and J by 2 bases, with 12 bases between the two germline ends. CDR3 length: 16 residues. The germline CDR1 and CDR2 sequences are SGHDT and YYEEEE. CDR3 loop: CASSLGAGGGNQPQHF. CDR3 nucleotide sequence: TGTGCCAGCAGCTTGGGGGCAGGTGGCGGCAATCAGCCCCAGCATTTT. Based on the CDR3 plus reference TRBV5-6 and TRBJ1-5, the full variable domain is DAGVTQSPTHLIKTRGQQVTLRCSPKSGHDTVSWYQQALGQGPQFIFQYYEEEERQRGNFPDRFSGHQFPNYSSELNVNALLLGDSALYLCASSLGAGGGNQPQHFGDGTRLSIL.

This rearrangement joins TRBV19 to TRBJ2-6; 13 bases match TRBD2. Per the germline V gene, CDR1 is LNHDA and CDR2 is SQIVND (reference sequence). The CDR3 consists of 18 residues. V was pared by 5 bases and J by 1 base, with 5 bases of the junction left unmatched. The CDR3 spells CASSGGGLAGSGANVLTF. For the CDR3, the DNA is TGTGCCAGTAGTGGGGGGGGACTAGCGGGATCTGGGGCCAACGTCCTGACTTTC. Full variable domain (missing parts from reference TRBV19 and TRBJ2-6): DGGITQSPKYLFRKEGQNVTLSCEQNLNHDAMYWYRQDPGQGLRLIYYSQIVNDFQKGDIAEGYSVSREKKESFPLTVTSAQKNPTAFYLCASSGGGLAGSGANVLTFGAGSRLTVL.

The CDR3: CSVDNTGQMTYNEQFF. For the CDR3, the DNA is TGCAGCGTTGACAACACGGGACAGATGACCTACAATGAGCAGTTCTTC. The rearrangement uses TRBV29-1 and TRBJ2-1; 7 bases are a match to TRBD1. There are 16 residues in the CDR3. V lost 3 bases to trimming and J lost 2 bases; unmatched junction nucleotides: 10. The germline V gene has CDR1 SQVTM and CDR2 ANQGSEA.

V gene TRBV28 combines with J gene TRBJ2-7; D perhaps matches TRBD2 (5 bases). Per germline, CDR1 MDHEN and CDR2 SYDVKM. The V gene lost 3 bases and the J gene lost 7 bases, with 7 bases spanning the gap. The CDR3 is 11 residues long. This CDR3 is CASSFREEQYF. The CDR3 nucleotides read TGTGCCAGCAGTTTTAGGGAGGAGCAGTACTTC.

This clone was detected once. The CDR3 nucleotides are TGTGCCAGTTTTGCCGATACCCGGGACTATGGCTACACCTTC. Protein product: CASFADTRDYGYTF. This chain links TRBV18 with TRBJ1-2, with D unclear. V lost 9 bases and J 3 bases, leaving 17 bases between the germline ends. CDR3 length: 14 residues. CDR1 and CDR2 (germline): KGHSH, LQKENI.

V is TRBV6-5 and J is TRBJ2-2, with 8 nucleotides matching TRBD2. The CDR3 is made up of 15 amino acids. The V and J ends lost 0 bases and 10 bases, in that order; junction bases with no gene match: 7. Germline V lookup: CDR1 MNHEY, CDR2 SVGAGI. The CDR3 protein is CASSYSFGRAAELFF. The DNA of the CDR3 is TGTGCCAGCAGTTACTCGTTCGGGAGGGCCGCGGAGCTGTTTTTT.

The J gene is TRBJ2-5, the V gene TRBV5-4; TRBD1 aligns across 7 bases. The germline V gene encodes CDR1 SGHNT and CDR2 YYREEE (reference sequence). There are 15 residues in the CDR3. The V and J ends lost 0 bases and 5 bases, in that order; junction bases with no gene match: 7. The CDR3 DNA sequence: TGTGCCAGCAGCTTGGAGCACAGGGGTGAGGAGACCCAGTACTTC. This encodes CASSLEHRGEETQYF.

This clone was seen a handful of times. V gene TRBV4-1 combines with J gene TRBJ2-5; D unresolved. Matching the DNA end better, TRBJ2-7 makes the J call doubtful. The CDR3 contains 16 residues. From germline, CDR1 is MGHRA and CDR2 YSYEKL. The CDR3 DNA reads TGCGCCAGCAGCCTGTTTGGCCCCGTCGTGAGGTACGAGCAGTACTTC. This encodes CASSLFGPVVRYEQYF.

In its sample, this clone was seen a few times. V and J are TRBV29-1 and TRBJ2-4, with no clear D. This CDR3 contains 12 residues. Trimming shortened V by 5 bases and J by 0 bases, and 5 bases separated the two germline ends. Germline CDR1 and CDR2: SQVTM and ANQGSEA. CDR3 nucleotide sequence: TGCAGCGTTAGCAAAGCCAAAAACATTCAGTACTTC. This sequence encodes CSVSKAKNIQYF.

This clone has more than one count but fewer than ten. The CDR3 loop is CASSRLTPTGSGEQYF. The DNA for the CDR3 is TGTGCCAGCAGCCGTTTGACACCGACAGGCTCCGGCGAGCAGTACTTC. The gene calls are TRBV27 and TRBJ2-7, with D perhaps TRBD1 (6 bases). This CDR3 is built from 16 residues. CDR1 and CDR2 from the germline V gene are MNHEY and SMNVEV (reference sequence). The V and J ends lost 6 bases and 6 bases respectively, with 24 bases between them.

The CDR3 coding sequence is TGTGCCAGCAGACCTCTGGACATTATGAACACTGAAGCTTTCTTT. This encodes CASRPLDIMNTEAFF. The J gene is TRBJ1-1, the V gene TRBV28; tentative D call: TRBD1 (5 bases). This CDR3 comprises 15 residues. Trimming took off 6 bases at V and 0 bases at J, with 14 bases between the two ends. Germline CDR1 MDHEN, CDR2 SYDVKM.

The V and J genes are TRBV7-6 and TRBJ2-5; 8 nucleotides match TRBD2. This CDR3 has 16 amino acids. After removal of 5 bases from V and 4 bases from J, the junction contained 12 bases not matched to a gene. Per germline, CDR1 SGHVS and CDR2 FNYEAQ. The CDR3 bases are TGTGCCAGCAGCCGCTCTAGCGGGTACGGAGGAGAGACCCAGTACTTC. It specifies CASSRSSGYGGETQYF. Filled out from reference TRBV7-6 and TRBJ2-5, the complete variable domain reads GAGVSQSPRYKVTKRGQDVALRCDPISGHVSLYWYRQALGQGPEFLTYFNYEAQQDKSGLPNDRFSAERPEGSISTLTIQRTEQRDSAMYRCASSRSSGYGGETQYFGPGTRLLVL.

The chain carries TRBV2 and TRBJ2-1; 10 bases line up with TRBD2. J lost 6 bases, V lost 5 bases, and 7 bases had no gene match. The CDR3 is made up of 15 amino acids. Germline V gene data show CDR1 as SNHLY and CDR2 as FYNNEI. CDR3 in DNA: TGTGCCAGCAGTCATCTAGCGGGAGAGGGCAATGAGCAGTTCTTC. It specifies CASSHLAGEGNEQFF.

The rearrangement uses TRBV30 and TRBJ1-1; no clear D. Germline V gene sequence: CDR1 GTSNPN, CDR2 SVGIG (reference sequence). The V end was cut by 3 bases, the J end by 4 bases, with 15 bases between. This CDR3 has 14 amino acids. Written as DNA, the CDR3 is TGTGCCTGGAGGAAGGCCCCGAGGGTCACTGAAGCTTTCTTT. Encoded protein: CAWRKAPRVTEAFF.

The chain recombines TRBV30 with TRBJ2-5, with 11 bases aligning to TRBD2. Germline V gene lookup returns CDR1 GTSNPN and CDR2 SVGIG (reference sequence). The CDR3 sequence is 15 residues long. With 0 bases clipped from V and 5 bases from J, the junction kept 5 bases outside the gene matches. In DNA, the CDR3 is TGTGCCTGGAGTGTACCGGCTAGCGGGGGGGAGACCCAGTACTTC. Encoded protein: CAWSVPASGGETQYF.

The chain carries TRBV19 and TRBJ1-4; D is unresolved. The germline V gene encodes CDR1 LNHDA and CDR2 SQIVND (reference sequence). The CDR3 is 15 amino acids. V gave up 3 bases and J gave up 4 bases, with 12 bases separating them. CDR3 region: CASSMQRKHNEKLFF. As DNA, the CDR3 is TGTGCCAGTAGTATGCAACGTAAGCATAATGAAAAACTGTTTTTT.

This chain joins TRBV5-6 and TRBJ2-5; TRBD2 might be the D (6 bases). Germline V gives CDR1 SGHDT, CDR2 YYEEEE. The CDR3 spans 14 residues. V lost 2 bases and J lost 2, with 10 bases in between. The CDR3 loop reads CASSFYGGQETQYF. The DNA for the CDR3 is TGTGCCAGCAGCTTCTATGGGGGGCAAGAGACCCAGTACTTC.

V gene TRBV9 combines with J gene TRBJ1-2; TRBD1 is a possible D gene (5 bases). Germline V CDR1 and CDR2: SGDLS, YYNGEE. The CDR3 runs 15 residues. V lost 0 bases, J lost 2 bases, and 11 bases lay in between. CDR3 sequence: CASSVEEGLNYGYTF. The DNA for the CDR3 is TGTGCCAGCAGCGTAGAGGAGGGGTTGAACTATGGCTACACCTTC.

This clone was recorded a few times. The chain recombines TRBV2 with TRBJ1-1; tentatively, D is TRBD1 (6 bases). Germline-derived CDR1 and CDR2 are SNHLY and FYNNEI. V lost 6 bases and J 1 base, leaving 12 bases between the germline ends. This CDR3 is built from 14 residues. The CDR3 here is CASRAGTTNTEAFF. CDR3 nucleotide sequence: TGTGCCAGCAGAGCCGGGACAACGAACACTGAAGCTTTCTTT.